The present T cell receptor beta chain was sequenced within a study of cytomegalovirus exposure and HLA in healthy donors. For this clone: Its antigen is unknown.

Trimming removed 0 bases at V and 8 bases at J, with 16 bases between. CDR1 MGHRA and CDR2 YSYEKL come from the germline V gene. This CDR3 region has 15 residues. The study's findings and limits: CMV antigen specificity of a few CMV-associated chains was confirmed in vitro. Most sequenced TCRs were rare (though some public TCRs occurred in many donors). In a later analysis, first-cohort TCR clusters were found to tend to co-occur in the 100 to 150 validation repertoires.

Profiling relied on immunoSEQ multiplex PCR, and the TCRdb table lists in-frame clones only, not all of them. The sample records tens of thousands of clones, 80% to 95% being singletons. The receptor's source is a man younger than 30 in good health and CMV-seropositive. What was sequenced was PBMCs. V gene TRBV4-1 combines with J gene TRBJ1-2, with D possibly being TRBD1 (5 bases). The CDR3 loop reads CASSQERDSSRGYTF. The CDR3 DNA is TGCGCCAGCAGCCAAGAACGAGACAGCTCAAGGGGCTACACCTTC.